This entry features one TCR beta chain sequence. The source of the sample is a study of blood T cell repertoires in COVID-19. About the study: The samples span acute and convalescent COVID-19 from the United States, Italy and Spain. Sources were T cells, B-cell-depleted T cells, or PBMCs; the material itself was cDNA or gDNA.

CDR1 SGHTS and CDR2 YDEGEE come from the germline V gene. V shed 8 bases and J 0 bases; nucleotides not matched to a gene: 6. The length of the CDR3 is 14 residues. Original processing methods: How many nucleated cells were present was estimated from reference gene primer amplification. Profiling relied on immunoSEQ multiplex PCR, and the TCRdb table lists in-frame clones only, not all of them. Clone size and V and J calls were adopted from that table, with D and trimming inferred from the DNA. This sample has about 160,000 clones, with approximately 90% found just once. The material sequenced was peripheral blood. The chain has TRBV5-8 and TRBJ1-1; 8 bases line up with TRBD1. The source of this sequence is a woman aged 60 to 75 who had recovered from COVID-19. The CDR3 DNA follows: TGTGCCAGGAGCAGGGGGCCCTTGAACACTGAAGCTTTCTTT. Translated, it gives CARSRGPLNTEAFF. The variable domain in full, with the rest retrieved from reference TRBV5-8 and TRBJ1-1, is EAGVTQSPTHLIKTRGQQATLRCSPISGHTSVYWYQQALGLGLQFLLWYDEGEERNRGNFPPRFSGRQFPNYSSELNVNALELEDSALYLCARSRGPLNTEAFFGQGTRLTVV.